This entry lists 23 T cell receptor beta chains sequenced from one sample in a study of Graves' ophthalmopathy and Graves' hyperthyroidism. The sequenced template was RNA, covering the TCR beta CDR3 region. Investigators did first-round RT-PCR with HTBI primers, then second-round multiplex PCR. TCRdb itself ran the multiplex PCR reads through MiXCR, one entry per CDR3 protein. The sample includes about 210,000 distinct CDR3 sequences, over 25% of them seen just once. The sequenced sample consisted of peripheral blood. The receptors come from a man aged 45 to 65 with Graves' ophthalmopathy.

This clonotype was recorded many times. The CDR3 protein is CASSAGETRYYEQYF. CDR3 bases: TGTGCCAGCAGTGCGGGGGAGACACGTTACTACGAGCAGTACTTC. V is TRBV2 and J is TRBJ2-7, with D possibly being TRBD2 (6 bases). V was shortened by 4 bases and J by 3 bases, with 16 bases between the two germline ends. The CDR3 is 15 amino acids. Germline V CDR1 and CDR2: SNHLY, FYNNEI.

This clonotype was counted many times. V gene TRBV30 combines with J gene TRBJ2-7, with 7 bases identical to TRBD2. V was clipped by 2 bases and J by 2 bases; unmatched bases: 9. The CDR3 totals 15 residues. Germline CDR1 is GTSNPN and CDR2 is SVGIG (reference sequence). The CDR3 spells CAWSRWSGRTYEQYF. In DNA, the CDR3 is TGTGCCTGGAGTCGGTGGTCCGGGAGGACCTACGAGCAGTACTTC.

The sample holds many counts of this clonotype. The genes are TRBV10-1 and TRBJ2-7; 10 positions match TRBD2. CDR3 size: 15 residues. The J segment lost 2 bases and the V segment lost 3 bases, leaving 4 bases of the junction unmatched. Germline V gene lookup returns CDR1 WNHNN and CDR2 SYGVQD (reference sequence). The CDR3 reads CASSDPGTSAYEQYF. The CDR3 DNA follows: TGCGCCAGCAGTGATCCCGGGACTAGCGCCTACGAGCAGTACTTC.

This clonotype was observed at least ten times. As DNA, the CDR3 is TGTGCCAGCAGTTCTCCCTACGGGGGGGTGGACGAGCAGTACTTC. Encoded protein: CASSSPYGGVDEQYF. The rearrangement uses TRBV12-3 or TRBV12-4 and TRBJ2-7; TRBD2 matches at 8 bases. V lost 4 bases to trimming and J lost 5 bases; unmatched junction nucleotides: 10. CDR3 size: 15 residues.

This clonotype was picked up many times. The J gene is TRBJ2-7, the V gene TRBV5-6; D uncertain. Germline CDR1 is SGHDT and CDR2 is YYEEEE. V was trimmed by 2 bases and J by 6 bases, leaving 18 bases between them. The CDR3 is 15 residues long. The CDR3 spells CASSFGTARLVEQYF. In nucleotides, the CDR3 is TGTGCCAGCAGCTTTGGTACTGCGCGGCTGGTCGAGCAGTACTTC.

This chain links TRBV20-1 with TRBJ1-2; unclear D gene. The ends were cut back, 4 bases at V and 3 bases at J, with 12 bases in the middle. Germline CDR1 and CDR2: DFQATT and SNEGSKA (reference sequence). The CDR3 loop spans 13 amino acids. CDR3 region: CSATQEADYGYTF. CDR3 sequence (DNA): TGCAGTGCTACCCAAGAGGCGGACTATGGCTACACCTTC.

The gene calls are TRBV29-1 and TRBJ1-1; D perhaps matches TRBD1 (6 bases). This CDR3 is built from 13 residues. Germline V CDR1 and CDR2: SQVTM, ANQGSEA. Trimming pared 8 bases from V and 1 base from J, leaving 14 bases between. The CDR3 loop reads CSLQTGRNTEAFF. The CDR3 DNA reads as TGCAGCCTTCAGACAGGAAGGAACACTGAAGCTTTCTTT.

This clonotype appeared many times. The gene calls are TRBV12-3 or TRBV12-4 and TRBJ2-7; the match to TRBD2 covers 15 bases. V lost 5 bases, J lost 2 bases, and 7 bases stayed unmatched. The CDR3 contains 17 residues. In DNA, the CDR3 is TGTGCCAGCAGTACCCGGACTAGCGGGAGGGCAACCTACGAGCAGTACTTC. Its translation: CASSTRTSGRATYEQYF.

This clonotype was counted at least ten times. The chain links TRBV28 to TRBJ1-5; D not certain. Between the trimmed V and J ends, which lost 10 bases and 1 base, there was a span of 17 bases. Germline CDR1 is MDHEN and CDR2 is SYDVKM. CDR3 length: 15 amino acids. The CDR3: CATLGKVTSNQPQHF. The CDR3 bases are TGTGCCACCCTCGGGAAGGTTACAAGCAATCAGCCCCAGCATTTT. The variable domain in full, completed from reference TRBV28 and TRBJ1-5, reads DVKVTQSSRYLVKRTGEKVFLECVQDMDHENMFWYRQDPGLGLRLIYFSYDVKMKEKGDIPEGYSVSREKKERFSLILESASTNQTSMYLCATLGKVTSNQPQHFGDGTRLSIL.

This clonotype has a count of ten or more. The CDR3 sequence is CASSESDYEQYF. CDR3 bases: TGTGCCAGCTCGGAGTCTGACTACGAGCAGTACTTC. This chain uses TRBV6-1 with TRBJ2-7, with unresolved D. The germline V and J ends were trimmed by 8 bases and 3 bases, with 11 bases remaining between them. The germline CDR1 and CDR2 sequences are MNHNS and SASEGT. The length of the CDR3 is 12 residues.

This clonotype was recorded many times. The chain carries TRBV19 and TRBJ2-7, with TRBD1 identical over 7 bases. The V gene end was trimmed by 9 bases and the J gene end by 5 bases; junction bases not matched to a gene: 13. CDR1 is LNHDA, CDR2 SQIVND, per germline (reference sequence). The CDR3 is 14 amino acids. The CDR3 region has the DNA TGTGCCAGCGATAAACGACAGGGTAGTGACGAGCAGTACTTC. It specifies CASDKRQGSDEQYF.

This clonotype was counted at least ten times. The chain joins TRBV5-6 to TRBJ1-1; 8 positions agree with TRBD1. CDR1 and CDR2 from the germline V gene are SGHDT and YYEEEE. V dropped 6 bases and J dropped 6; count of bases not matched to a gene: 13. This CDR3 region has 15 residues. The CDR3 DNA reads as TGTGCCAGCATAATTAGGCGTCAGGGGGCCGCTGAAGCTTTCTTT. Residues: CASIIRRQGAAEAFF. Using reference TRBV5-6 and TRBJ1-1 for the parts outside the CDR3, the full variable domain is DAGVTQSPTHLIKTRGQQVTLRCSPKSGHDTVSWYQQALGQGPQFIFQYYEEEERQRGNFPDRFSGHQFPNYSSELNVNALLLGDSALYLCASIIRRQGAAEAFFGQGTRLTVV.

In its sample, this clonotype was seen many times. The chain links TRBV28 to TRBJ2-2; D may be TRBD1 (6 bases). Germline V lookup: CDR1 MDHEN, CDR2 SYDVKM. The CDR3 sequence is 13 residues long. Trimming removed 8 bases from V and 2 bases from J, with 9 bases in between. The CDR3 nucleotides are TGTGCCAGCCGGGACACCAACACCGGGGAGCTGTTTTTT. Amino acid sequence: CASRDTNTGELFF.

This clonotype was seen a handful of times. V gene TRBV7-9 combines with J gene TRBJ2-4; D is unclear. Germline assignment: CDR1 SEHNR and CDR2 FQNEAQ (reference sequence). V gave up 2 bases and J gave up 3 bases, with 5 bases separating them. The CDR3 sequence is 13 residues long. CDR3 protein: CASSLPNKNIQYF. The DNA of the CDR3 is TGTGCCAGCAGCTTACCTAACAAAAACATTCAGTACTTC.

This clonotype was seen many times. The rearrangement uses TRBV27 and TRBJ2-7; D perhaps matches TRBD1 (5 bases). The CDR3 spans 15 residues. Trimming stripped 3 bases from V and 6 bases from J, with 18 bases between. CDR1 and CDR2 from the germline V gene are MNHEY and SMNVEV (reference sequence). For the CDR3, the DNA is TGTGCCAGCAGTTTGATAACAGGCCAAGGTTCCGAGCAGTACTTC. Its translation is CASSLITGQGSEQYF.

The table lists this clonotype with many counts. V usage is TRBV27 and J usage is TRBJ2-7, with 12 bases identical to TRBD1. Germline-derived CDR1 and CDR2 are MNHEY and SMNVEV (reference sequence). There are 13 residues in the CDR3. V dropped 8 bases and J dropped 7; count of bases not matched to a gene: 6. CDR3 DNA sequence: TGTGCCAGCCGGGACAGGGGGCTGGATGAGCAGTACTTC. Its translation: CASRDRGLDEQYF.

This clonotype showed up many times. The chain is built from TRBV12-3 or TRBV12-4 and TRBJ2-3; D is ambiguous. The CDR3 totals 14 residues. Trimming shortened V by 4 bases and J by 2 bases, and 10 bases separated the two germline ends. The CDR3: CASSYQATTDTQYF. DNA of the CDR3: TGTGCCAGCAGTTACCAGGCCACCACAGATACGCAGTATTTT.

The chain links TRBV6-4 to TRBJ2-5, with 7 bases identical to TRBD1. Germline V gives CDR1 MRHNA, CDR2 SNTAGT. The CDR3 contains 15 residues. Trimming took 6 bases from V and 4 from J; bases not matched to a gene: 11. The CDR3 is CASRRQGREGETQYF. For the CDR3, the DNA is TGTGCCAGCAGGAGACAGGGAAGGGAAGGAGAGACCCAGTACTTC.

The chain couples TRBV24-1 to TRBJ2-5; weak D call: TRBD1 (6 bases). Germline V CDR1 and CDR2: KGHDR, SFDVKD. This CDR3 has 17 amino acids. V dropped 7 bases and J dropped 7 bases, with 27 bases sitting between them. This CDR3 reads CATSGTVDSLDVGTQYF. In DNA form, the CDR3 reads TGTGCCACCAGCGGCACCGTGGACAGCCTCGATGTGGGGACCCAGTACTTC.

This clonotype was counted ten times or more. The genes are TRBV28 and TRBJ2-2, with D possibly matching TRBD2 (6 bases). The CDR3 spans 17 residues. The germline V gene has CDR1 MDHEN and CDR2 SYDVKM. Trimming removed 4 bases from V and 1 base from J, with 16 bases in between. The CDR3 loop is CASSSNPGTGNTGELFF. DNA of the CDR3: TGTGCCAGCAGTTCAAACCCCGGGACTGGGAACACCGGGGAGCTGTTTTTT. The variable domain in full, completed from reference TRBV28 and TRBJ2-2, reads DVKVTQSSRYLVKRTGEKVFLECVQDMDHENMFWYRQDPGLGLRLIYFSYDVKMKEKGDIPEGYSVSREKKERFSLILESASTNQTSMYLCASSSNPGTGNTGELFFGEGSRLTVL.

The chain uses TRBV12-3 or TRBV12-4 and TRBJ1-5; D is uncertain. Trimming took 5 bases from V and 7 from J, leaving 12 bases between them. This CDR3 spans 13 amino acids. Here the CDR3 DNA reads TGTGCCAGCAGTCGTCAAGTTGGGCAGCCCCAGCATTTT. Amino acid sequence: CASSRQVGQPQHF.

This clonotype has ten or more counts. V gene TRBV9 combines with J gene TRBJ1-1; TRBD1 aligns across 7 bases. In germline, CDR1 is SGDLS, CDR2 YYNGEE. J gave up 1 base and V 3 bases, and 9 bases lay outside the gene matches. CDR3 size: 16 residues. The CDR3 loop is CASSGRTGQTNTEAFF. The DNA of the CDR3 is TGTGCCAGCAGCGGAAGGACAGGACAAACGAACACTGAAGCTTTCTTT. Based on the CDR3 plus reference TRBV9 and TRBJ1-1, the full variable domain is DSGVTQTPKHLITATGQRVTLRCSPRSGDLSVYWYQQSLDQGLQFLIQYYNGEERAKGNILERFSAQQFPDLHSELNLSSLELGDSALYFCASSGRTGQTNTEAFFGQGTRLTVV.

The chain employs TRBV6-1 and TRBJ1-6, with D unresolved. The V and J ends lost 5 bases and 0 bases respectively, with 8 bases between them. The CDR3 sequence is 15 residues long. In germline, CDR1 is MNHNS, CDR2 SASEGT. In DNA, the CDR3 is TGTGCCAGCAGTAACGCAGGCTCCTATAATTCACCCCTCCACTTT. Its protein is CASSNAGSYNSPLHF.